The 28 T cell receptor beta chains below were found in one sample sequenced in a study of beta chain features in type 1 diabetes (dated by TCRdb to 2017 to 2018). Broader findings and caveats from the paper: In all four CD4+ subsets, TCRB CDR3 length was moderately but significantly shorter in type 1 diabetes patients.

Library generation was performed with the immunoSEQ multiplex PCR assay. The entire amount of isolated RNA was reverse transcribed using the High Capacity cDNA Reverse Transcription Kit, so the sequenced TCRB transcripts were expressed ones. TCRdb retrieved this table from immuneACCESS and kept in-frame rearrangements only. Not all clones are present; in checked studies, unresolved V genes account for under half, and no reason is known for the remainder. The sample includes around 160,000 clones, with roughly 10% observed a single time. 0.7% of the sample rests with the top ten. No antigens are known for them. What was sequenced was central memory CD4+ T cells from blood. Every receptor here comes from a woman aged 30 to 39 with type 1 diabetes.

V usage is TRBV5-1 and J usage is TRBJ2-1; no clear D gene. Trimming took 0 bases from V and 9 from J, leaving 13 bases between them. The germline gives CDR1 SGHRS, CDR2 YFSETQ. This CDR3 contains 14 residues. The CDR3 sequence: CASSLDLLVGEQFF. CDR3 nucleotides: TGCGCCAGCAGCTTGGACCTCTTAGTTGGTGAGCAGTTCTTC. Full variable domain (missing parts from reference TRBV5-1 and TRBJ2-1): KAGVTQTPRYLIKTRGQQVTLSCSPISGHRSVSWYQQTPGQGLQFLFEYFSETQRNKGNFPGRFSGRQFSNSRSEMNVSTLELGDSALYLCASSLDLLVGEQFFGPGTRLTVL.

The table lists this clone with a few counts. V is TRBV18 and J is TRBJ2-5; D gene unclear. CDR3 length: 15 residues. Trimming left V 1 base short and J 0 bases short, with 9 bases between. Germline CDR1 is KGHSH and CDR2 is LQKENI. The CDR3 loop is CASSPRAVDQETQYF. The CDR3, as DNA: TGTGCCAGCTCACCACGGGCAGTGGACCAAGAGACCCAGTACTTC.

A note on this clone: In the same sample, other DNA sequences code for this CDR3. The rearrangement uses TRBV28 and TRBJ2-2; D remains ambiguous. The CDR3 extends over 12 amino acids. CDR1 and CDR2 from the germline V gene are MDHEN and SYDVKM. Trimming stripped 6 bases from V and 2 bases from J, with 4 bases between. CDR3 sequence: CASRLNTGELFF. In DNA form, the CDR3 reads TGTGCCAGCAGACTCAACACCGGGGAGCTGTTTTTT.

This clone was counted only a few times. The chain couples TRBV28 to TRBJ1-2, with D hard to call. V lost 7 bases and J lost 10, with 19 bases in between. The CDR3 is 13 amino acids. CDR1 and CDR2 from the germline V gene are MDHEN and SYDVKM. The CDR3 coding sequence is TGTGCCAGCATAAAGCCCGGGTACGGTTCCTACACCTTC. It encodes CASIKPGYGSYTF.

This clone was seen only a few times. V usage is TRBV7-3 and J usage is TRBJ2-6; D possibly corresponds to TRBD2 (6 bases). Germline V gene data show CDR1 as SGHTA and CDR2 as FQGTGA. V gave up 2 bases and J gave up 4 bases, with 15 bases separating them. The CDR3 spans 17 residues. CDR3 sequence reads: CASSLVGGLSGANVLTF. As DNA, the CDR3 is TGTGCCAGCAGCTTAGTTGGGGGACTGAGCGGGGCCAACGTCCTGACTTTC.

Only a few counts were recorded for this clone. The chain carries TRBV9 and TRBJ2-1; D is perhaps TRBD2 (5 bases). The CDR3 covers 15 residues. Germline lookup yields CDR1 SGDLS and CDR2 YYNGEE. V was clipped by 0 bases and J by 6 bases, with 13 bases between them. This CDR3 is CASSVGGGEGNEQFF. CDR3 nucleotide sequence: TGTGCCAGCAGCGTAGGGGGTGGTGAGGGCAATGAGCAGTTCTTC.

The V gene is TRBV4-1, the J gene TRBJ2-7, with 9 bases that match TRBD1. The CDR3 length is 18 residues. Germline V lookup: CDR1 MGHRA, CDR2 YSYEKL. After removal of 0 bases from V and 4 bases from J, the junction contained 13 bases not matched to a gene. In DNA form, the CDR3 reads TGCGCCAGCAGCCAAGATACAGGGGGCAGACCTAGCGGTTACGAGCAGTACTTC. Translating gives CASSQDTGGRPSGYEQYF.

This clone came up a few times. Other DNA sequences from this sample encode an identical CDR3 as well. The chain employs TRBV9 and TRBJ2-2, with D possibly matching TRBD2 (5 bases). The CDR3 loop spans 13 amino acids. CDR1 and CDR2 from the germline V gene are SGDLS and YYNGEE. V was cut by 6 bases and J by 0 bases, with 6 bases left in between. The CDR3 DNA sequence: TGTGCCAGCACGGGAACGAACACCGGGGAGCTGTTTTTT. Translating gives CASTGTNTGELFF.

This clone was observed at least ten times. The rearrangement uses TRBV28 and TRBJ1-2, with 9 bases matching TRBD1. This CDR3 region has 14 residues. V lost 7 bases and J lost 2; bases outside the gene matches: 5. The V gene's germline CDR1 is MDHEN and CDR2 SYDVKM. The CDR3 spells CASTGQGSNYGYTF. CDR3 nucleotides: TGTGCCAGCACCGGACAGGGGTCAAACTATGGCTACACCTTC.

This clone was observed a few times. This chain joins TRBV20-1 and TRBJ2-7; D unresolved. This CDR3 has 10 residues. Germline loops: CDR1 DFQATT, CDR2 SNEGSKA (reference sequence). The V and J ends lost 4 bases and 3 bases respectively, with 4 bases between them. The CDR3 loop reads CSAKLYEQYF. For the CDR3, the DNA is TGCAGTGCTAAACTCTACGAGCAGTACTTC.

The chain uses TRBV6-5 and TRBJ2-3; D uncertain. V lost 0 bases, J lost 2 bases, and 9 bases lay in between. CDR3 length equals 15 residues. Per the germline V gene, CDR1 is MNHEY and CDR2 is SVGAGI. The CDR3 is CASSYSGRITDTQYF. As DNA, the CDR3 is TGTGCCAGCAGTTACTCTGGGCGAATCACAGATACGCAGTATTTT.

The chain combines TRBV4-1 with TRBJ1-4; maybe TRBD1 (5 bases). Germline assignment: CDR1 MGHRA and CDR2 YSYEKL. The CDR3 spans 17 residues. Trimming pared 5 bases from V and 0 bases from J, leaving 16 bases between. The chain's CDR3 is CASSNRPPGATNEKLFF. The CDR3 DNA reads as TGCGCCAGCAGCAACCGCCCCCCGGGGGCAACTAATGAAAAACTGTTTTTT.

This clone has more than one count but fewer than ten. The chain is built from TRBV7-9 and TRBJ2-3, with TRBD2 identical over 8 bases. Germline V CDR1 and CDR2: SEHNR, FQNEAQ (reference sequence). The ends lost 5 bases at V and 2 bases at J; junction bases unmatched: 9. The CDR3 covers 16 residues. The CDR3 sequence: CASSPLIGRATDTQYF. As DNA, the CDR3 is TGTGCCAGCAGCCCTCTGATCGGGAGGGCCACAGATACGCAGTATTTT.

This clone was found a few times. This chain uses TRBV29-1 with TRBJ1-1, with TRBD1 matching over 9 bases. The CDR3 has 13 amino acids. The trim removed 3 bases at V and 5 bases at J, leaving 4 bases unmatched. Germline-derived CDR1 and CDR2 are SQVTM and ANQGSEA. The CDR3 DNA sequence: TGCAGCGTTGAGACAGGGGGTTGGACTGAAGCTTTCTTT. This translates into CSVETGGWTEAFF.

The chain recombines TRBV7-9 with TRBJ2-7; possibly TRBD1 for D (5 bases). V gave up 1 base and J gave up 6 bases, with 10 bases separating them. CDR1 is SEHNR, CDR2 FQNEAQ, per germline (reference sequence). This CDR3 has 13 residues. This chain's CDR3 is CASSLGPGFEQYF. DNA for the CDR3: TGTGCCAGCAGCTTAGGGCCAGGGTTCGAGCAGTACTTC.

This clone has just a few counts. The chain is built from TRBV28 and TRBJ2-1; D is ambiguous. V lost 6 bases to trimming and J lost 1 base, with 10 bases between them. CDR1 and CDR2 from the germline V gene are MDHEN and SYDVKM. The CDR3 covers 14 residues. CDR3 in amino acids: CASSPNLSYNEQFF. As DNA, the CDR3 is TGTGCCAGCAGCCCCAACCTATCCTACAATGAGCAGTTCTTC. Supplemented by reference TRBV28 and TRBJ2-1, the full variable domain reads DVKVTQSSRYLVKRTGEKVFLECVQDMDHENMFWYRQDPGLGLRLIYFSYDVKMKEKGDIPEGYSVSREKKERFSLILESASTNQTSMYLCASSPNLSYNEQFFGPGTRLTVL.

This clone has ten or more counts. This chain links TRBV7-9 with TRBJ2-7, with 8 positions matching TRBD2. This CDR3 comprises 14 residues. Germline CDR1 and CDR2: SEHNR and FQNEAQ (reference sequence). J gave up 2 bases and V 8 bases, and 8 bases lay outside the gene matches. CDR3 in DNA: TGTGCCAGCGTAACTAGCGGAGGGACCTACGAGCAGTACTTC. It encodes CASVTSGGTYEQYF.

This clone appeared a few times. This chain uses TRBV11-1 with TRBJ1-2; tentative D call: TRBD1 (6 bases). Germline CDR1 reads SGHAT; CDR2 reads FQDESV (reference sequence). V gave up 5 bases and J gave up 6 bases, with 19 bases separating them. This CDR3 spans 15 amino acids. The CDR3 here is CASSHEPDSVNGYTF. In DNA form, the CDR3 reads TGTGCCAGCAGCCACGAACCGGACAGTGTTAATGGCTACACCTTC.

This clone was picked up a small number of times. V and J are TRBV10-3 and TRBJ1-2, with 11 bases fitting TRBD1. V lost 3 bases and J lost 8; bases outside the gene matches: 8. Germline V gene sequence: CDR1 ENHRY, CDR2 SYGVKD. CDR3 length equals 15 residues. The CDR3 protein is CAISDGTGGSKGYTF. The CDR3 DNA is TGTGCCATCAGTGATGGGACAGGGGGATCCAAAGGCTACACCTTC.

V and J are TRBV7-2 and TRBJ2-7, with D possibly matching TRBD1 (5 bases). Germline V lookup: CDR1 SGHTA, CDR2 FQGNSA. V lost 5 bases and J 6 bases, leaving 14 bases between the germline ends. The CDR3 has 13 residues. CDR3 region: CASSQRRGREQYF. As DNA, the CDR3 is TGTGCCAGCAGCCAACGAAGGGGTCGCGAGCAGTACTTC.

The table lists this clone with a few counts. The CDR3 protein is CASSLSTVYNNYGYTF. CDR3 nucleotide sequence: TGTGCCAGCAGTTTATCTACCGTCTATAATAACTATGGCTACACCTTC. This chain joins TRBV28 and TRBJ1-2; D is unresolved. From germline, CDR1 is MDHEN and CDR2 SYDVKM. The CDR3 is 16 amino acids. V lost 1 base to trimming and J lost 1 base, with 13 bases between them.

In DNA form, the CDR3 reads TGTGCCAGCAGCTGGGGCGTAAATAGCAATCAGCCCCAGCATTTT. It specifies CASSWGVNSNQPQHF. The J gene is TRBJ1-5, the V gene TRBV6-5; D possibly corresponds to TRBD1 (5 bases). The CDR3 length is 15 residues. In germline, CDR1 is MNHEY, CDR2 SVGAGI. V was shortened by 6 bases and J by 0 bases, with 12 bases between the two germline ends.

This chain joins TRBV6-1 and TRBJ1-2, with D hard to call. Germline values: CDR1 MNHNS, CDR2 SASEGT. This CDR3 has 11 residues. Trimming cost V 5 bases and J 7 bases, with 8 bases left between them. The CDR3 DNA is TGTGCCAGCAGTCCAGACTCTGGCTACACCTTC. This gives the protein CASSPDSGYTF.

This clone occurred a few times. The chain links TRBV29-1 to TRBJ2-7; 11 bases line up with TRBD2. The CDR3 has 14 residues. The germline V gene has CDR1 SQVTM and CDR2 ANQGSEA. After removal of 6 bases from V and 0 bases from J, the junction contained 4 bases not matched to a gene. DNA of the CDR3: TGCAGCGTCCGTAGCGGGAGGGCCTCCTACGAGCAGTACTTC. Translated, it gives CSVRSGRASYEQYF.

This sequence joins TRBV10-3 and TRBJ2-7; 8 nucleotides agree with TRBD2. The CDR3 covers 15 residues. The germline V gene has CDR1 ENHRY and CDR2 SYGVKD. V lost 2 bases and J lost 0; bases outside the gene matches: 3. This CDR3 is CAISEKGLASYEQYF. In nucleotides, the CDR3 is TGTGCCATCAGTGAGAAAGGACTAGCCTCCTACGAGCAGTACTTC.

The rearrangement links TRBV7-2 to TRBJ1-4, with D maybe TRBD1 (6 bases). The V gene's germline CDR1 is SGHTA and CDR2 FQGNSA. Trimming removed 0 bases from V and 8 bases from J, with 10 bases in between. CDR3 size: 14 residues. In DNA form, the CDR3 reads TGTGCCAGCAGCTTAGCTGGCAGGGGCGAAAAACTGTTTTTT. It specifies CASSLAGRGEKLFF. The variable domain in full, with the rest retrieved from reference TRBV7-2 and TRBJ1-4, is GAGVSQSPSNKVTEKGKDVELRCDPISGHTALYWYRQSLGQGLEFLIYFQGNSAPDKSGLPSDRFSAERTGGSVSTLTIQRTQQEDSAVYLCASSLAGRGEKLFFGSGTQLSVL.

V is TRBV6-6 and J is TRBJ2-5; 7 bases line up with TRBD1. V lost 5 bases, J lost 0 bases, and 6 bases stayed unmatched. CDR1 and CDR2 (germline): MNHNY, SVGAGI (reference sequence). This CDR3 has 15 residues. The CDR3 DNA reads TGTGCCAGCAGTGACCACGGGACAGACCAAGAGACCCAGTACTTC. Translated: CASSDHGTDQETQYF.

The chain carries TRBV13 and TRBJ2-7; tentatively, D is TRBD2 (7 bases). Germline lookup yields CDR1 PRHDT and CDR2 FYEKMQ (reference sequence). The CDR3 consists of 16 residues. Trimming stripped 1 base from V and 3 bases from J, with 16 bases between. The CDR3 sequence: CASSLAGAGASYEQYF. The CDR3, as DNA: TGTGCCAGCAGCTTAGCGGGGGCGGGAGCGAGCTACGAGCAGTACTTC.